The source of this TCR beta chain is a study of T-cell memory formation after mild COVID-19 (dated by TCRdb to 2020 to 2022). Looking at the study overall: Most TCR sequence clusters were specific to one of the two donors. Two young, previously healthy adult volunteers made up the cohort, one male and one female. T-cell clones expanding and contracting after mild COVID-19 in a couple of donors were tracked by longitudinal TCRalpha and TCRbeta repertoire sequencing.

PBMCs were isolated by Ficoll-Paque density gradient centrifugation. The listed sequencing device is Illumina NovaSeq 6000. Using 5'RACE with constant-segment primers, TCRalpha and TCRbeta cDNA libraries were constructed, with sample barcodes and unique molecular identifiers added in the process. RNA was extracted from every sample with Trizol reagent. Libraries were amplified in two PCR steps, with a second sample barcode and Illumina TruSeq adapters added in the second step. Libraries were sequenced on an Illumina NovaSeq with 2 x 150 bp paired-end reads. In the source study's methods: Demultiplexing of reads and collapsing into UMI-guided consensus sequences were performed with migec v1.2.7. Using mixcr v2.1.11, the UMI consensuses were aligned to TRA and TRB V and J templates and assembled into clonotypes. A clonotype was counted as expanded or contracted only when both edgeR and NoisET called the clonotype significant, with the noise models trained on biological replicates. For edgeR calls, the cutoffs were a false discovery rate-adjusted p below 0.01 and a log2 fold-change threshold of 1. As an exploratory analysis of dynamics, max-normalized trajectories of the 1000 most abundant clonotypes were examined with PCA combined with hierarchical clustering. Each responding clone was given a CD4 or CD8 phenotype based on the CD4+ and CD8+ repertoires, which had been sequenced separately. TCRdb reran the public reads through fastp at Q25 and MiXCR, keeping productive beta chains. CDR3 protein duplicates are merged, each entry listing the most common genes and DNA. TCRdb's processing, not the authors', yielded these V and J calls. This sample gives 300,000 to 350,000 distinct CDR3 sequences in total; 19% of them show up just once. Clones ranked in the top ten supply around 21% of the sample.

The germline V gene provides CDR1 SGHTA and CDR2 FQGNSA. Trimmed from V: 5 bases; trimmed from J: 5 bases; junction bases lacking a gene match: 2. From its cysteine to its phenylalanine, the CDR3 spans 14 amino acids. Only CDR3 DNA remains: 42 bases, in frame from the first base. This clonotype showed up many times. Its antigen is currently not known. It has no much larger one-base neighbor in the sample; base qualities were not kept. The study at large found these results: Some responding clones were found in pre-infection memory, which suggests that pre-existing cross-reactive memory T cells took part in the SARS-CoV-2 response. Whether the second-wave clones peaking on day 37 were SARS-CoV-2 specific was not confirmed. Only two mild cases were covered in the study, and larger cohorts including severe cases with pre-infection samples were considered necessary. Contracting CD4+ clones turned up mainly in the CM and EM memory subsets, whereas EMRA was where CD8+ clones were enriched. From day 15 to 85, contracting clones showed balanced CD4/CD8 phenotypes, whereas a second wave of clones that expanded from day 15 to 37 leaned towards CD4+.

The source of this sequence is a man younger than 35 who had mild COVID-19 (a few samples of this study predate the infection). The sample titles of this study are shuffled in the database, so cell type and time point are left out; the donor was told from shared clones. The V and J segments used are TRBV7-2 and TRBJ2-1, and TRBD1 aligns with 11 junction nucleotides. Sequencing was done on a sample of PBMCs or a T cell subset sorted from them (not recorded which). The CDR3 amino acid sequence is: CASSRDRGNNEQFF. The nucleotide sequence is TGTGCCAGCAGCCGGGACAGGGGGAACAATGAGCAGTTCTTC. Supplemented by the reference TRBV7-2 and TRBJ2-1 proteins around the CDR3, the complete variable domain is GAGVSQSPSNKVTEKGKDVELRCDPISGHTALYWYRQSLGQGLEFLIYFQGNSAPDKSGLPSDRFSAERTGGSVSTLTIQRTQQEDSAVYLCASSRDRGNNEQFFGPGTRLTVL.